The clone carrying this T cell receptor (beta chain) has only one observation. This specimen belongs to a study of tumor-infiltrating lymphocytes in oesophageal squamous cell carcinoma. MiXCR, applied by TCRdb to the PCR reads, yields one record per CDR3 protein. The sample shows over 13,000 distinct CDR3 sequences, around 48% of them seen only once. This CDR3 comprises 16 residues. Trimming took 4 bases from V and 2 from J; bases not matched to a gene: 10. The germline CDR1 and CDR2 sequences are SGHTA and FQGNSA. The source is a male donor with esophageal squamous cell carcinoma. What was sequenced was esophageal tumor tissue. V and J are TRBV7-2 and TRBJ2-5; 7 bases fit TRBD1. CDR3 sequence reads: CASSSPIGTDQETQYF. In DNA form, the CDR3 reads TGTGCCAGCAGCTCGCCAATTGGGACAGATCAAGAGACCCAGTACTTC.